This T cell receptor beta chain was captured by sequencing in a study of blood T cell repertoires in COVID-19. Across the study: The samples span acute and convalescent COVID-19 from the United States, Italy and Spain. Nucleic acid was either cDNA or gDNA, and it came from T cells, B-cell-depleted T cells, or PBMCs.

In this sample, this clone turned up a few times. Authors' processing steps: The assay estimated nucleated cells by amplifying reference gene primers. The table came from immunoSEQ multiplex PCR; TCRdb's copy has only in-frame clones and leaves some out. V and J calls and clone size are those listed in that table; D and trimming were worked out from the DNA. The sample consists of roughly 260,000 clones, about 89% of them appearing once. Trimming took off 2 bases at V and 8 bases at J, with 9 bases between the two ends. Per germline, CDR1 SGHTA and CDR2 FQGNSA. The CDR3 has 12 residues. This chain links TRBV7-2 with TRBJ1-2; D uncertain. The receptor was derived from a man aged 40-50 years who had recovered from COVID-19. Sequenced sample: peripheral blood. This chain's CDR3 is CASSLQQRGYTF. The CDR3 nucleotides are TGTGCCAGCAGCTTACAACAAAGAGGCTACACCTTC.